This TCR beta chain emerged from a study of T cell responses to AZD1222 COVID-19 vaccine. Regarding the study as a whole: There were repertoire samples only from the period after the peak T cell response.

The CDR3 is made up of 15 amino acids. Trimming shortened V by 6 bases and J by 1 base, and 10 bases separated the two germline ends. CDR1 and CDR2 from the germline V gene are MDHEN and SYDVKM. Clones were read by immunoSEQ multiplex PCR, and TCRdb kept only the in-frame ones, dropping some. The sample shows about 100,000 clones, nearly 90% of them seen only once. On this clone itself: As yet, its antigen is unknown.

This sequence was found in an adult who received the AZD1222 COVID-19 vaccine. The gene calls are TRBV28 and TRBJ2-6; maybe TRBD1 (6 bases). The source was peripheral blood, collected 28 days after the second AZD1222 dose. CDR3: CASSNRVSGANVLTF. CDR3 coding DNA: TGTGCCAGCAGCAACAGGGTTTCTGGGGCCAACGTCCTGACTTTC. Using reference TRBV28 and TRBJ2-6 for the parts outside the CDR3, the full variable domain is DVKVTQSSRYLVKRTGEKVFLECVQDMDHENMFWYRQDPGLGLRLIYFSYDVKMKEKGDIPEGYSVSREKKERFSLILESASTNQTSMYLCASSNRVSGANVLTFGAGSRLTVL.